These T cell receptor beta chains were read from a single sample in a study of response to subunit inactivated influenza vaccine. In TCRdb, the RT-PCR reads were re-called with MiXCR into one record per CDR3 protein. The table lists about 160,000 distinct CDR3 sequences, approximately 11% of them singletons. This sample comprised non-naive T cells sorted from PBMCs, obtained about 40 days after vaccination. Source of these receptors: a man aged 50-60 years who received an inactivated influenza vaccine. Each CDR3 is given with its conserved first and last residue. D genes are given only for firm matches. Not every row has a clone size; where given, it reads once, few, many or a size class.

D | J | V | size | CDR3 | DNA
. | TRBJ2-3 | TRBV12-3/TRBV12-4 | many | CASSLQPLGTDTQYF | TGTGCCAGCAGTTTACAACCATTGGGCACAGATACGCAGTATTTT
. | TRBJ1-1 | TRBV4-2 | once | CAISPRLLSEAFF | TGTGCCATCAGCCCCCGGCTCCTCAGTGAAGCTTTCTTT
TRBD1 | TRBJ2-4 | TRBV15 | . | CATSTRDRVKNIQYF | TGTGCCACCAGCACCCGGGACAGGGTCAAAAACATTCAGTACTTC
TRBD2 | TRBJ2-1 | TRBV7-2 | many | CASSLGSSGSSYNEQFF | TGTGCCAGCAGCTTAGGCTCAAGCGGGAGCTCCTACAATGAGCAGTTCTTC
TRBD2 | TRBJ2-7 | TRBV7-2 | medium-sized | CASSPLTGGTYEQYF | TGTGCCAGCAGCCCCCTAACGGGGGGGACCTACGAGCAGTACTTC
. | TRBJ1-2 | TRBV30 | . | CAWSVTRTSYGYTF | TGTGCCTGGAGTGTTACCAGGACGAGCTATGGCTACACCTTC
. | TRBJ1-5 | TRBV2 | few | CASSPNGQTGPHSNQPQHF | TGTGCCAGCAGCCCGAACGGGCAAACCGGCCCACATAGCAATCAGCCCCAGCATTTT
. | TRBJ1-6 | TRBV20-1 | . | CSAIQDTNSPLHF | TGCAGTGCTATTCAGGATACTAATTCACCCCTCCACTTT
. | TRBJ2-3 | TRBV7-2 | few | CASSLASIATDTQYF | TGTGCCAGCAGCTTAGCGTCGATCGCCACAGATACGCAGTATTTT
TRBD2 | TRBJ2-7 | TRBV12-3/TRBV12-4 | many | CASSDTSGGSSYEQYF | TGTGCCAGCAGTGACACAAGCGGGGGGAGCTCCTACGAGCAGTACTTC
. | TRBJ1-5 | TRBV20-1 | few | CSARGLGGVQPQHF | TGCAGTGCTAGAGGCCTCGGGGGGGTCCAGCCCCAGCATTTT
TRBD2 | TRBJ2-7 | TRBV9 | . | CASSVAPGLAGADEQYF | TGTGCCAGCAGCGTAGCGCCAGGACTAGCGGGAGCAGACGAGCAGTACTTC
TRBD2 | TRBJ2-3 | TRBV20-1 | many | CSARDIAGDVVVNTQYF | TGCAGTGCTAGAGATATAGCGGGAGACGTCGTAGTGAATACGCAGTATTTT
. | TRBJ2-7 | TRBV7-2 | few | CASSPPGQGGYEQYF | TGTGCCAGCAGCCCCCCGGGGCAGGGAGGCTACGAGCAGTACTTC
TRBD1 | TRBJ2-1 | TRBV4-1 | medium-sized | CASSQELRTGLIGSSYNEQFF | TGCGCCAGCAGCCAAGAGCTACGGACAGGGCTAATTGGAAGCTCCTACAATGAGCAGTTCTTC
TRBD2 | TRBJ2-1 | TRBV12-3/TRBV12-4 | many | CASSLFGRGVLLSSYNEQFF | TGTGCCAGCAGTTTATTCGGGCGGGGGGTCCTCCTGAGCTCCTACAATGAGCAGTTCTTC
TRBD1 | TRBJ2-1 | TRBV19 | . | CASSEGTGNYNEQFF | TGTGCCAGTAGTGAAGGGACAGGGAATTACAATGAGCAGTTCTTC
. | TRBJ1-3 | TRBV7-6 | many | CASSLVAPPLSGNTIYF | TGTGCCAGCAGCTTAGTGGCACCTCCCCTCTCTGGAAACACCATATATTTT
TRBD1 | TRBJ1-1 | TRBV5-8 | many | CASRLTGLNTEAFF | TGTGCCAGCAGGTTGACAGGGTTGAACACTGAAGCTTTCTTT
. | TRBJ2-7 | TRBV12-3/TRBV12-4 | . | CASTKPGGEQYF | TGTGCCAGCACCAAGCCAGGCGGCGAGCAGTACTTC
TRBD1 | TRBJ1-2 | TRBV20-1 | many | CSAPRRDRDLGGYTF | TGCAGTGCCCCTCGCCGGGACAGGGATCTGGGTGGCTACACCTTC
TRBD2 | TRBJ2-7 | TRBV7-2 | many | CASSSASGGSYEQYF | TGTGCCAGCAGCTCCGCTAGCGGGGGTTCCTACGAGCAGTACTTC
TRBD2 | TRBJ2-3 | TRBV4-3 | . | CASSQDPAGVTDTQYF | TGCGCCAGCAGCCAAGATCCGGCGGGGGTCACAGATACGCAGTATTTT
TRBD2 | TRBJ2-3 | TRBV20-1 | few | CSARGKRELTDTQYF | TGCAGTGCTAGAGGGAAGCGGGAGTTAACAGATACGCAGTATTTT
TRBD2 | TRBJ2-1 | TRBV29-1 | many | CSVEAGLAESYNEQFF | TGCAGCGTTGAAGCGGGACTAGCGGAATCCTACAATGAGCAGTTCTTC
TRBD2 | TRBJ2-6 | TRBV20-1 | . | CGTSWPGANVLTF | TGCGGGACTAGCTGGCCTGGGGCCAACGTCCTGACTTTC
TRBD1 | TRBJ2-2 | TRBV20-1 | few | CSASRQGRELFF | TGCAGTGCCAGCCGACAGGGCAGGGAGCTGTTTTTT
. | TRBJ1-5 | TRBV5-1 | few | CASRIDSSNQPQHF | TGCGCCAGCAGAATAGACAGTAGCAATCAGCCCCAGCATTTT
. | TRBJ2-1 | TRBV2 | few | CASRGLAASEQFF | TGTGCCAGCCGGGGGCTAGCGGCTAGTGAGCAGTTCTTC
. | TRBJ2-1 | TRBV12-3/TRBV12-4 | . | CASSSPGTASYNEQFF | TGTGCCAGCAGTTCCCCCGGGACCGCCAGCTACAATGAGCAGTTCTTC
. | TRBJ2-3 | TRBV20-1 | few | CSANPESGTDTQYF | TGCAGTGCAAACCCTGAGTCTGGCACAGATACGCAGTATTTT
. | TRBJ1-4 | TRBV5-1 | many | CASRGGGTLGEKLFF | TGCGCCAGCCGAGGAGGTGGAACCTTGGGGGAAAAACTGTTTTTT
. | TRBJ1-5 | TRBV5-1 | . | CASSLDPNGNQPQHF | TGCGCCAGCAGCTTGGATCCAAATGGGAATCAGCCCCAGCATTTT
TRBD2 | TRBJ2-3 | TRBV6-2/TRBV6-3 | . | CAGSYHSLASGNADTQYF | TGTGCCGGCAGTTACCACTCGTTGGCTAGCGGGAACGCAGATACGCAGTATTTT
TRBD2 | TRBJ2-5 | TRBV20-1 | . | CSAMGSGRTETQYF | TGCAGTGCTATGGGTAGCGGGAGGACAGAGACCCAGTACTTC
. | TRBJ1-5 | TRBV5-1 | few | CASSLYGGAQPQHF | TGCGCCAGCAGCTTGTATGGAGGGGCACAGCCCCAGCATTTT
TRBD1 | TRBJ1-5 | TRBV20-1 | . | CCARLFQGQGSNQPQHF | TGCTGTGCTAGACTCTTTCAGGGACAGGGAAGTAATCAGCCCCAGCATTTT
TRBD2 | TRBJ2-3 | TRBV5-4 | . | CASRSPGTSGDTQYF | TGTGCCAGCAGATCGCCCGGGACTAGTGGAGATACGCAGTATTTT
. | TRBJ1-2 | TRBV12-3/TRBV12-4 | few | CASSLLPDGAYGYTF | TGTGCCAGCAGTTTACTCCCGGACGGTGCGTATGGCTACACCTTC
TRBD2 | TRBJ2-1 | TRBV6-1 | few | CASKTSGSYNEQFF | TGTGCCAGCAAGACTAGCGGGAGCTACAATGAGCAGTTCTTC
. | TRBJ2-2 | TRBV6-1 | many | CASSRGASQLHGELFF | TGTGCCAGCAGTCGGGGGGCTAGCCAACTTCACGGGGAGCTGTTTTTT
. | TRBJ2-5 | TRBV10-3 | many | CAISEGPGQETQYF | TGTGCCATCAGTGAAGGTCCGGGTCAAGAGACCCAGTACTTC
. | TRBJ1-2 | TRBV19 | many | CASSFGTGNYGYTF | TGTGCCAGTAGTTTTGGGACGGGGAACTATGGCTACACCTTC
TRBD1 | TRBJ2-3 | TRBV20-1 | many | CSASTGSATDTQYF | TGCAGTGCTTCGACAGGGTCGGCGACAGATACGCAGTATTTT
. | TRBJ2-3 | TRBV5-1 | few | CASRGGPHTDTQYF | TGCGCCAGCAGAGGGGGGCCCCACACAGATACGCAGTATTTT
. | TRBJ2-5 | TRBV4-1 | few | CASSQVGRQETQYF | TGCGCCAGCAGCCAAGTGGGACGCCAAGAGACCCAGTACTTC
. | TRBJ2-3 | TRBV5-6 | . | CASSLIDASTDTQYF | TGTGCCAGCAGCTTGATAGACGCAAGCACAGATACGCAGTATTTT
TRBD1 | TRBJ1-2 | TRBV7-2 | few | CASSFGTAYGYTF | TGTGCCAGCAGCTTTGGGACAGCCTATGGCTACACCTTC
. | TRBJ1-5 | TRBV5-1 | . | CASSKSMDQPQHF | TGCGCCAGCAGCAAATCAATGGATCAGCCCCAGCATTTT